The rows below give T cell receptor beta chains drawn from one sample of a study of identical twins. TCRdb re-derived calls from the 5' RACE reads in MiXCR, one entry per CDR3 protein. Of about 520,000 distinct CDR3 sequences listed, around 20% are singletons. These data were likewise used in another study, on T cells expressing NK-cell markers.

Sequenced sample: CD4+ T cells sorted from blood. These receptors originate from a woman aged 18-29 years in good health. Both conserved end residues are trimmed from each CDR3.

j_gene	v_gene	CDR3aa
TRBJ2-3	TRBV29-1	SVDLGGVDTQY
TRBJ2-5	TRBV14	ASSQHWGEETQY
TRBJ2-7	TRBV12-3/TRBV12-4	ASRSPGQGAGEQY
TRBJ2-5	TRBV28	ASSGSGSGQETQY
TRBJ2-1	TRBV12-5	ASGPRIGGASSYNEQF
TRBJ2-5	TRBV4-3	ASSQTGGGETQY
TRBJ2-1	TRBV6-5	ASSYSGISGGSYNEQF
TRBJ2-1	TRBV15	ATSARQVPNEQF
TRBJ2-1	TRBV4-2	ASSQDLVKAGGYNEQF
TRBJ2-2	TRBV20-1	SASGTNTGELF
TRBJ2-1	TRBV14	ASSQSRYYKSDEQF
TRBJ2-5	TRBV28	ASSGRGEVRETQY
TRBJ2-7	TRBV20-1	SARESQHSYEQY
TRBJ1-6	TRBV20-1	SARRSRSSYNSPLH
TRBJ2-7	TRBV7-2	ASSFYTRMDEQY
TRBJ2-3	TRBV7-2	ASSLDGFSTDTQY
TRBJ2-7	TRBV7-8	ASSSLPLAATYEQY
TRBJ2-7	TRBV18	ASSPPGTTYEQY
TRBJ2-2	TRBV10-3	AIRADRENTGELF
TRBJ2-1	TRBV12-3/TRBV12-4	ASGTSGGSSYNEQF
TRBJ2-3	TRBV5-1	ASSLRAGGSADTQY
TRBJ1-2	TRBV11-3	ASSFEIGSNYGYT
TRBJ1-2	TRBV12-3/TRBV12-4	ASSLTGFSGYT
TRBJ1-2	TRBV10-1	ASSNVRDVGLYGYT
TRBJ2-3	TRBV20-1	SARTSGSRTDTQY
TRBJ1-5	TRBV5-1	ASSLDGGGNQPQH
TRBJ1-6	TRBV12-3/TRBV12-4	ASSFGAGAPLH
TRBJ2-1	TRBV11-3	ASSLQGYDEQF
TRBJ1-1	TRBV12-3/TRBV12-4	ASTLTGARTEAF
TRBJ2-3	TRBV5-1	ASSLGGLGLGTDTQY
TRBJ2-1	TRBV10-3	AISVGGGSRGGYNEQF
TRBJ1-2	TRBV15	ATSRDGAGIGGYT
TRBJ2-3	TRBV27	ASSRDRGSSDTQY
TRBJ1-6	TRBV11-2	ASSLVMRGGNNSPLH
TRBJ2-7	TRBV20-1	SARDDSGTSRYEQY
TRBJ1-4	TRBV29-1	SVWTKTEKLF
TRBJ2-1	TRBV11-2	ASSPRGLAGSSSYNEQF
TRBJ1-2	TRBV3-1	ASSQRDSDNYGYT
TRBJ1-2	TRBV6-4	ASRAGTGYSGYT